A single sample is the source of the 20 T cell receptor beta chains below, sequenced in a study of post-analysis software for immune sequencing data. Unique molecular identifiers tagged the TCR beta cDNA libraries. TCRdb used MiXCR to reprocess the PCR reads, holding one entry per CDR3 protein. This sample carries 400,000 to 500,000 distinct CDR3 sequences, over 30% of them seen once, and the ten largest clones take under 9%. These TCRs' antigens remain unknown. Study-wide results and limits: When patients were compared with controls, about five TRBV segments were more frequent, TRBV5-6, TRBV5-1 and TRBV20-1 among them.

The sequencing sample was made of blood. These receptors were collected from a girl aged 2 to 9 with multiple sclerosis.

CDR3 DNA: TGTGCCAGCAGCGGTATAGCGGGAGGGCCTAAGCACGAGCAGTACTTC. Translation: CASSGIAGGPKHEQYF. V gene TRBV7-2 combines with J gene TRBJ2-4; 11 nucleotides align to TRBD2. The J call may be mistaken, given a closer DNA end match to TRBJ2-7. The length of the CDR3 is 16 residues. Germline V gene sequence: CDR1 SGHTA, CDR2 FQGNSA.

A remark on this clonotype: A much larger clone differs from this one at a single base, so this may be a read error. CDR3 coding DNA: TGTGCCAGCAGTTACGAGGCTAGCACAGATACGCAGTATTTT. It specifies CASSYEASTDTQYF. This rearrangement joins TRBV6-5 to TRBJ2-3; D unclear. V lost 2 bases and J lost 0, with 6 bases in between. This CDR3 is 14 amino acids long. CDR1 and CDR2 from the germline V gene are MNHEY and SVGAGI.

The J gene is TRBJ1-5, the V gene TRBV5-8; D is unclear. The CDR3 is 14 residues long. The germline gives CDR1 SGHTS, CDR2 YDEGEE. Trimming stripped 2 bases from V and 7 bases from J, with 13 bases between. CDR3 loop: CASSLLQVDQPQHF. CDR3 DNA sequence: TGTGCCAGCAGCTTATTGCAGGTCGACCAGCCCCAGCATTTT.

With regard to this clonotype: Germline is not matched at one junction end, which may reflect a read error. This chain joins TRBV7-7 and TRBJ2-7; the D is unclear. The V gene's germline CDR1 is SSHAT and CDR2 FNYEAQ (reference sequence). This CDR3 contains 12 residues. DNA for the CDR3: TGTGCTAGCAGCTATACTCTTTACGAGCAGTACTTC. Its translation: CASSYTLYEQYF.

CDR3: CASSPGRGPLVAEAFF. The DNA for the CDR3 is TGTGCCAGCAGTCCCGGAAGGGGCCCTCTGGTCGCTGAAGCTTTCTTT. The chain employs TRBV6-6 and TRBJ1-1, with D possibly matching TRBD1 (5 bases). Trimming took off 5 bases at V and 6 bases at J, with 22 bases between the two ends. This CDR3 is built from 16 residues. The germline CDR1 and CDR2 sequences are MNHNY and SVGAGI (reference sequence).

This clonotype was recorded a few times. The chain joins TRBV7-2 to TRBJ2-7; TRBD2 matches 7 bases. CDR3 length: 14 amino acids. With 0 bases clipped from V and 4 bases from J, the junction kept 3 bases outside the gene matches. The germline V gene has CDR1 SGHTA and CDR2 FQGNSA. The chain's CDR3 is CASSLAWREYEQYF. The DNA for the CDR3 is TGTGCCAGCAGCTTAGCGTGGCGGGAGTACGAGCAGTACTTC.

This clonotype turned up a few times. The chain joins TRBV7-9 to TRBJ2-7, with a possible D match to TRBD2 (7 bases). CDR3 length: 13 amino acids. Germline CDR1 is SEHNR and CDR2 is FQNEAQ (reference sequence). V dropped 3 bases and J dropped 7 bases, with 13 bases sitting between them. CDR3 nucleotides: TGTGCCAGCAGCTTTGAAGGGAGGGGGGAGCAGTACTTC. The encoded protein is CASSFEGRGEQYF.

This clonotype turned up a few times. The chain joins TRBV5-1 to TRBJ2-3; a weak D match, TRBD1 (5 bases). With 6 bases removed from V and 4 bases from J, the gap between germline ends came to 12 bases. Per germline, CDR1 SGHRS and CDR2 YFSETQ. This CDR3 comprises 13 residues. The DNA of the CDR3 is TGCGCCAGCAATCACCAGGGTGCAGATACGCAGTATTTT. The encoded protein is CASNHQGADTQYF.

This CDR3 is CASSLGPTWDSPYEQYF. The CDR3 DNA sequence: TGCGCCAGCAGCTTGGGCCCGACTTGGGACAGCCCCTACGAGCAGTACTTC. The J gene is TRBJ2-7, the V gene TRBV5-1; 7 nucleotides match TRBD1. V shed 0 bases, J shed 2 bases, and the junction held 11 bases outside the gene matches. This CDR3 is built from 17 residues. Germline V gives CDR1 SGHRS, CDR2 YFSETQ.

This clonotype was observed a few times. V gene TRBV18 combines with J gene TRBJ2-7; D gene ambiguous. V lost 1 base and J lost 2, with 9 bases in between. The CDR3 sequence is 14 residues long. CDR1 and CDR2 (germline): KGHSH, LQKENI. The CDR3 sequence is CASSPQLGTYEQYF. CDR3 in DNA: TGTGCCAGCTCACCACAGTTAGGGACCTACGAGCAGTACTTC.

This clonotype has only a few counts. The chain carries TRBV28 and TRBJ2-1; possibly TRBD1 for D (6 bases). CDR3 size: 11 residues. Germline V lookup: CDR1 MDHEN, CDR2 SYDVKM. Trimming removed 4 bases from V and 14 bases from J, with 12 bases in between. The CDR3, as DNA: TGTGCCAGCAGTTGGGGACACCCCGAGTTCTTC. The encoded protein is CASSWGHPEFF.

This clonotype has only a few counts. V and J are TRBV9 and TRBJ2-1; D is possibly TRBD1 (6 bases). This CDR3 has 18 residues. With 4 bases removed from V and 6 bases from J, the gap between germline ends came to 26 bases. Germline loops: CDR1 SGDLS, CDR2 YYNGEE. DNA of the CDR3: TGTGCCAGCAGCCCCAGTGAGGGGGAACGGGGCCCAAGCAATGAGCAGTTCTTC. This encodes CASSPSEGERGPSNEQFF. The full variable domain, completed using reference TRBV9 and TRBJ2-1, is DSGVTQTPKHLITATGQRVTLRCSPRSGDLSVYWYQQSLDQGLQFLIQYYNGEERAKGNILERFSAQQFPDLHSELNLSSLELGDSALYFCASSPSEGERGPSNEQFFGPGTRLTVL.

The chain carries TRBV13 and TRBJ2-3, with TRBD2 identical over 8 bases. The CDR3 sequence is 18 residues long. With 1 base clipped from V and 4 bases from J, the junction kept 13 bases outside the gene matches. Germline values: CDR1 PRHDT, CDR2 FYEKMQ (reference sequence). CDR3 nucleotide sequence: TGTGCCAGCAGCTTAGTGGGCTGGAGCGGGAGTTGGGCAGATACGCAGTATTTT. Translation: CASSLVGWSGSWADTQYF.

This rearrangement joins TRBV7-2 to TRBJ1-2; unclear D gene. Germline assignment: CDR1 SGHTA and CDR2 FQGNSA. Trimming stripped 1 base from V and 1 base from J, with 4 bases between. The CDR3 runs 13 residues. The CDR3 DNA sequence: TGTGCCAGCAGCTTAGTGTTTAACTATGGCTACACCTTC. Encoded protein: CASSLVFNYGYTF.

The J gene is TRBJ2-3, the V gene TRBV6-6, with TRBD2 as a possible D gene (6 bases). The length of the CDR3 is 17 residues. Germline V CDR1 and CDR2: MNHNY, SVGAGI (reference sequence). The germline V and J ends were trimmed by 2 bases and 1 base, with 16 bases remaining between them. CDR3 in amino acids: CASSYAPWGEGTDTQYF. CDR3 in DNA: TGTGCCAGCAGTTACGCGCCGTGGGGGGAGGGCACAGATACGCAGTATTTT.

This chain connects TRBV5-1 to TRBJ1-1, with 7 bases fitting TRBD1. This CDR3 has 13 amino acids. Germline CDR1 and CDR2: SGHRS and YFSETQ. The trim removed 1 base at V and 10 bases at J, leaving 7 bases unmatched. CDR3 nucleotide sequence: TGCGCCAGCAGCTTGACCGTTAACAGGGGAGCTTTCTTT. Its translation: CASSLTVNRGAFF.

This clonotype was seen only a few times. This chain uses TRBV2 with TRBJ1-4; D remains unclear. Trimming pared 3 bases from V and 0 bases from J, leaving 8 bases between. The CDR3 length is 15 residues. CDR1 is SNHLY, CDR2 FYNNEI, per germline. The CDR3 DNA follows: TGTGCCAGCAGTGATAAAGTCGCAACTAATGAAAAACTGTTTTTT. Residues: CASSDKVATNEKLFF.

This clonotype has just a few counts. The V and J genes are TRBV7-9 and TRBJ2-5, with TRBD2 matching over 10 bases. Germline trimming cut 4 bases from V and 1 base from J; bases unmatched to any gene: 3. Germline assignment: CDR1 SEHNR and CDR2 FQNEAQ (reference sequence). The CDR3 covers 15 residues. CDR3 protein: CASSSLAGVQETQYF. CDR3 bases: TGTGCCAGCAGCTCCCTAGCGGGGGTCCAAGAGACCCAGTACTTC.

This clonotype has at least ten counts. The chain employs TRBV11-2 and TRBJ2-1, with D unresolved. The V end lost 7 bases, the J end lost 5 bases, and 12 bases lay between the germline ends. Per the germline V gene, CDR1 is SGHAT and CDR2 is FQNNGV. The CDR3 extends over 13 amino acids. As DNA, the CDR3 is TGTGCCAGCAACTGGGGATACGACAATGAGCAGTTCTTC. Protein: CASNWGYDNEQFF.

The V and J genes are TRBV20-1 and TRBJ2-1; 8 bases align to TRBD2. J was trimmed by 5 bases and V by 2 bases; bases with no gene match: 5. This CDR3 is 14 amino acids long. The V gene's germline CDR1 is DFQATT and CDR2 SNEGSKA (reference sequence). CDR3 in DNA: TGCAGTGCTAGACGGCCAGCGGGAGACAATGAGCAGTTCTTC. Protein product: CSARRPAGDNEQFF.